The next 6 T cell receptor beta chains were all read from a single sample in a study of cytomegalovirus exposure and HLA in healthy donors. Produced via immunoSEQ multiplex PCR; TCRdb's table is partial and in-frame only. This sample has 210,000 or so clones, with about 90% found just once. The sample taken for sequencing was PBMCs. The receptors were sampled from a woman aged 18-29 years in good health and CMV-seronegative.

This clone was observed once. The chain links TRBV10-3 to TRBJ1-4; D is uncertain. The germline CDR1 and CDR2 sequences are ENHRY and SYGVKD. Trimming took 10 bases from V and 6 from J, leaving 15 bases between them. The CDR3 sequence is 13 residues long. The CDR3 DNA follows: TGTGCCACTCTCACTAAGTTTGATGAAAAACTGTTTTTT. It encodes CATLTKFDEKLFF.

This chain joins TRBV4-3 and TRBJ2-1; 9 bases are a match to TRBD2. The CDR3 runs to 16 residues. The V and J ends lost 4 bases and 8 bases, in that order; junction bases with no gene match: 12. Germline loops: CDR1 LGHNA, CDR2 YSLEER. The CDR3 coding sequence is TGCGCCAGCAGCCCGATGCCTAGCGGGATTCAAGATGAGCAGTTCTTC. Its translation: CASSPMPSGIQDEQFF.

The chain joins TRBV11-3 to TRBJ1-1, with 10 bases lining up with TRBD1. The CDR3 contains 14 residues. Looked up from germline, CDR1 is SGHNT and CDR2 is YENEEA. Trimming at V came to 4 bases and at J to 3 bases, leaving 2 bases not matched to a gene. CDR3 sequence reads: CASSSGQGYTEAFF. The CDR3 region has the DNA TGTGCCAGCAGCTCGGGACAGGGGTACACTGAAGCTTTCTTT.

The rearrangement links TRBV5-6 to TRBJ1-5; 7 positions agree with TRBD1. Per the germline V gene, CDR1 is SGHDT and CDR2 is YYEEEE. Trimming at V came to 4 bases and at J to 5 bases, leaving 6 bases not matched to a gene. The CDR3 has 14 amino acids. Here the CDR3 reads CASSLRRGHQPQHF. DNA for the CDR3: TGTGCCAGCAGCCTCCGGAGGGGGCATCAGCCCCAGCATTTT.

The chain employs TRBV14 and TRBJ1-1; 9 bases match TRBD1. Germline loops: CDR1 SGHDN, CDR2 FVKESK. The CDR3 runs 17 residues. V trimming: 4 bases; J trimming: 4 bases; junction bases outside the gene matches: 13. The CDR3 loop is CASSPRGSGTGFTEAFF. The CDR3 coding sequence is TGTGCCAGCAGCCCACGGGGCTCCGGGACAGGGTTCACTGAAGCTTTCTTT.

The chain uses TRBV28 and TRBJ1-4, with a possible D match to TRBD1 (6 bases). The CDR3 extends over 14 amino acids. V lost 6 bases and J 4 bases, leaving 12 bases between the germline ends. CDR1 MDHEN and CDR2 SYDVKM come from the germline V gene. The CDR3 region is CASRTGLINEKLFF. The CDR3 DNA reads TGTGCCAGCAGAACAGGGTTAATTAATGAAAAACTGTTTTTT. Variable domain in full (rest from reference TRBV28 and TRBJ1-4): DVKVTQSSRYLVKRTGEKVFLECVQDMDHENMFWYRQDPGLGLRLIYFSYDVKMKEKGDIPEGYSVSREKKERFSLILESASTNQTSMYLCASRTGLINEKLFFGSGTQLSVL.